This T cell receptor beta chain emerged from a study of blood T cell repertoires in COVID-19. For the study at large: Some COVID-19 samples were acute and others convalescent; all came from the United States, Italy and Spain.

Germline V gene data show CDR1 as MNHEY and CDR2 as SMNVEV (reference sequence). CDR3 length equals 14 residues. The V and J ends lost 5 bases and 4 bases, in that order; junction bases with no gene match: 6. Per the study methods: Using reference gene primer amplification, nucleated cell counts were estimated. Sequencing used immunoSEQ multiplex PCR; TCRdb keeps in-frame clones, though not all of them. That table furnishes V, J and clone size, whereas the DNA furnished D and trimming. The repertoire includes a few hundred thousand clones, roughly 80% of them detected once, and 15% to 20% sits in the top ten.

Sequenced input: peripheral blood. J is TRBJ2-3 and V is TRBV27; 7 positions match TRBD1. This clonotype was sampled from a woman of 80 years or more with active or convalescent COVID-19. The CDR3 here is CASSPGQGADTQYF. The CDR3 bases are TGTGCCAGCAGTCCTGGGCAGGGGGCAGATACGCAGTATTTT.